This T cell receptor (beta chain) was recorded in a study of cytomegalovirus exposure and HLA in healthy donors. Per the germline V gene, CDR1 is SGHNT and CDR2 is YYREEE (reference sequence). CDR3 size: 13 residues. The PCR was carried out with 60 Vbeta primers and 13 Jbeta primers. The assay was immunoSEQ multiplex PCR, and TCRdb's table has in-frame clones only and misses some. The repertoire includes 110,000 or so clones, over 65% of them detected once, and around 3.9% sits in the top ten. To note about this clone: What it recognizes is unknown. One junction end disagrees with the germline gene, perhaps due to a read error.

Whole-study findings and limits: The productive fraction for most TCR beta V segments was about 90% or about 30% in an earlier analysis.

Source material: PBMCs. This sequence originates from a middle-aged woman in good health and CMV-seropositive. This sequence joins TRBV5-4 and TRBJ2-5, with D possibly matching TRBD1 (5 bases). The CDR3 here is CASRTQDQEAQYF. The CDR3 nucleotides are TGTGCCAGCAGAACACAGGACCAAGAGGCCCAGTACTTC.